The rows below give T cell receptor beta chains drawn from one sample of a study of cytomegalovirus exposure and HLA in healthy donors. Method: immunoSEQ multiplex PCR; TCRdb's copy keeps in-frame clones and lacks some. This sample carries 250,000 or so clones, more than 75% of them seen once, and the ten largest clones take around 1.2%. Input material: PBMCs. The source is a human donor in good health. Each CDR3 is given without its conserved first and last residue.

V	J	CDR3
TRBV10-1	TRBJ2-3	ASSEPTSGYTSTDTQY
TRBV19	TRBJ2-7	ASSIGLAGGLISYEQY
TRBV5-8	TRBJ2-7	ASSLFVTGGEGWSYEQY
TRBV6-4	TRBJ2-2	ASRKQGSGTGELF
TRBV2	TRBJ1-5	ASSEMTGRGNQPQH
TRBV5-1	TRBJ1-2	ASSSGGLGHYGYT
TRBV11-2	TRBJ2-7	ASSFKGQTRRYEQY
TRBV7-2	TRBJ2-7	ASSRVGATTYEQY
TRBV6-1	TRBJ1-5	ASSVGRGGQPQH
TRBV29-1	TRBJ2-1	SAPDWNNEQF
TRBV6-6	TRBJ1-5	ASSSSDRMINQPQH
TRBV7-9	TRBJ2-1	ASRSGSGYNEQF
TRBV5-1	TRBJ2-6	ASTLGGAKAQSSGANVLT
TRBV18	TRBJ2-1	ASSLSSGKQSSYNEQF
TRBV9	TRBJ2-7	ASSLDRSGSYEQY
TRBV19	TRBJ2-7	ASSPADRGGYEQY
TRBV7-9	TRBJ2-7	ASSDRGYEQY
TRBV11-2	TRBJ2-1	ASSLGLAGGGSYNEQF
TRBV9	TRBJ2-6	ASSSGPGGEPSGANVLT
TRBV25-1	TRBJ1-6	ASSFQGGNSPLH
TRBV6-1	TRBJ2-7	ASNTVEQY
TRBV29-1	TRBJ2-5	SVAGQRENQETQY
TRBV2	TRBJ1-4	ASSGRIDRLGGQEEKLF
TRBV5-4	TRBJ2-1	ASSSQTGQGVYEQF
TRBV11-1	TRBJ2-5	ASSSRRETQY
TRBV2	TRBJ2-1	ASSVAAARDYEQF
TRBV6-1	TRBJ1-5	ASSTQENQPQH
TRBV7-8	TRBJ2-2	ASSLDRVNTGELF
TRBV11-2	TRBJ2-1	ASSLVVGGSSYNEQF
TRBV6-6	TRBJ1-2	ASRTGTGNYGYT
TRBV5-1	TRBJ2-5	ASSRSAGARETQY
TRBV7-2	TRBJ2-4	ASSLTTSVENIQY
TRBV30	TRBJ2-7	AWSVQETYEQY
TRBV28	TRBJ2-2	ASSQGLAGGTGELF
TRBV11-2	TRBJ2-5	ASRGQGRAETQY
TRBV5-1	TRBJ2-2	ASSPTGGANTGELF
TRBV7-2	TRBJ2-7	ASSFGTGASYEQY
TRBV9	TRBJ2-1	ASRPAGRERSYNEQF
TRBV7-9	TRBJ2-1	ASSFSSIPDEQF
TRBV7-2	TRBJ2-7	ASSLLPSSYEQY
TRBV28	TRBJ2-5	ASSLTGTPDQETQY
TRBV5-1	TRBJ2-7	ASRTKGTDEQY
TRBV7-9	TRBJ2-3	ASSPRQTIDTDTQY
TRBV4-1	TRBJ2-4	ASSPGLAGGMAKNIQY
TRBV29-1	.	SVYIRAPHEQY
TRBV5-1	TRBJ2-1	ASSLDRISSYNEQF
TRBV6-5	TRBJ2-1	ASSSSGRGYEQF
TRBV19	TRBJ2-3	ASSKGRGRTDTQY
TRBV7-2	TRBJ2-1	ASGTSGYNEQF
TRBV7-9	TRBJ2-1	ASSFSDTEQF
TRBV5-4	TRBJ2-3	ASSPSGTLHTDTQY
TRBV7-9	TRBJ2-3	ASSPGLAGADTQY
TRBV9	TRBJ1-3	ASSALPGGEGGNTIY
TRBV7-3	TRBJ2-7	ASSQLRPKGLVKGSYEQY
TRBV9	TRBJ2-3	ASSVGGLAGGTDTQY